These T cell receptor beta chains were read from a single sample in a study of OX40 agonist ivuxolimab in advanced cancers. This table comes from immunoSEQ multiplex PCR, and its TCRdb copy is limited to in-frame clones, with some not included. The table shows some 45,000 clones, with approximately 80% occurring only once. This sample comprised CD4+ or CD8+ T cells sorted from blood, obtained in a trial of the OX40 agonist ivuxolimab. These receptors came from an adult with an advanced solid tumor such as melanoma, head and neck, liver or kidney cancer. CDR3s include the opening cysteine and the closing phenylalanine or tryptophan. The D gene is left open where the match is weak. Size tells how often a clone was seen (once, few, many) or the class of an expanded clone, and some rows leave it out.

v_gene	abundance	d_gene	j_gene	CDR3aa	CDR3nt
TRBV18	.	TRBD1	TRBJ2-1	CASSFTLGTGDNEQFF	TGTGCCAGCTCTTTCACCTTAGGGACAGGGGACAATGAGCAGTTCTTC
TRBV28	.	TRBD1	TRBJ2-7	CASNKKTGSYEQYF	TGTGCCAGCAACAAGAAGACAGGGTCCTACGAGCAGTACTTC
TRBV30	.	.	TRBJ2-3	CAWSRPTKDTDTQYF	TGTGCCTGGAGTCGGCCTACCAAAGACACAGATACGCAGTATTTT
TRBV5-6	few	.	TRBJ1-5	CASSSVGNRQPQHF	TGTGCCAGCAGCTCCGTGGGCAACCGTCAGCCCCAGCATTTT
TRBV5-4	.	.	TRBJ1-5	CASSRDGKGDQPQHF	TGTGCCAGCAGTCGGGACGGGAAGGGGGATCAGCCCCAGCATTTT
TRBV4-1	.	TRBD2	TRBJ2-7	CASSQGTSGTYEQYF	TGCGCCAGCAGCCAAGGGACTAGCGGGACCTACGAGCAGTACTTC
TRBV7-9	.	.	TRBJ2-7	CASSLSANYEQYF	TGTGCCAGCAGCTTGAGCGCGAACTACGAGCAGTACTTC
TRBV7-8	.	.	TRBJ2-5	CASSSGVGGQFVRETQYF	TGTGCCAGCAGCTCTGGGGTCGGGGGGCAGTTCGTCCGAGAGACCCAGTACTTC
TRBV5-6	.	.	TRBJ1-1	CASSLKEVDYEAFF	TGTGCCAGCAGCTTGAAAGAAGTTGATTATGAAGCTTTCTTT
TRBV25-1	.	TRBD2	TRBJ2-3	CASSAWGGADTQYF	TGTGCCAGCAGTGCCTGGGGGGGGGCAGATACGCAGTATTTT
TRBV18	.	.	TRBJ2-1	CASSGQGGQSQQFF	TGTGCCAGCTCCGGACAGGGAGGGCAATCGCAGCAGTTCTTC
TRBV11-2	.	TRBD2	TRBJ2-7	CASSFGATSGVYEQYF	TGTGCCAGCAGCTTCGGGGCTACTAGCGGAGTTTACGAGCAGTACTTC
TRBV30	medium-sized	TRBD1	TRBJ2-2	CAWSYKDRNAGELFF	TGTGCCTGGAGTTACAAGGACAGGAACGCCGGGGAGCTGTTTTTT
TRBV11-3	.	.	TRBJ2-1	CASSLDNEQFF	TGTGCCAGCAGCCTCGACAATGAGCAGTTCTTC
TRBV5-4	.	.	TRBJ2-6	CASSPGRTSGANVLTF	TGTGCCAGCAGCCCGGGGCGGACATCTGGGGCCAACGTCCTGACTTTC
TRBV2	.	.	TRBJ2-5	CASSRSSSAETQYF	TGTGCCAGCAGTCGTTCGAGTAGTGCTGAGACCCAGTACTTC
TRBV28	.	.	TRBJ2-3	CASSGLRPLSTDTQYF	TGTGCCAGCAGTGGACTACGCCCGTTGAGCACAGATACGCAGTATTTT
TRBV7-8	.	.	TRBJ1-1	CASSPLGNTEAFF	TGTGCCAGCAGCCCCCTGGGCAACACTGAAGCTTTCTTT
TRBV6-1	.	.	TRBJ1-2	CASTDGQNYGYTF	TGTGCCAGCACCGATGGACAAAACTATGGCTACACCTTC
TRBV29-1	.	TRBD2	TRBJ2-1	CSVVVGTSGSHEQFF	TGCAGCGTTGTAGTCGGGACTAGCGGGAGCCATGAGCAGTTCTTC
TRBV15	.	.	TRBJ2-1	CATSKGPRDEQFF	TGTGCCACCAGCAAGGGACCTAGGGATGAGCAGTTCTTC
TRBV28	.	.	TRBJ1-2	CATETVNYGYTF	TGTGCCACCGAGACAGTCAACTATGGCTACACCTTC